In its sample, the clone carrying this T cell receptor beta chain was seen a few times. What it recognizes is unknown. The data were obtained in a study of CD8+ T cells in alopecia areata. About the study: Tofacitinib dosing lasted 6 to 18 months, which was then followed by 6 months off drug. Study outcomes and limitations: Affected scalp, especially in alopecia totalis/universalis, had a higher clonality than normal scalp did.

The treatment is: oral pan-JAK inhibitor, 5-10 mg twice daily. After isolation, RNA underwent reverse transcription to generate cDNA as the sequencing template. Some clones are missing from TCRdb's copy, which holds only in-frame ones; the method was immunoSEQ multiplex PCR. The sample has 170,000 or so clones; around 50% are singletons. Germline values: CDR1 SNHLY, CDR2 FYNNEI. Trimming stripped 3 bases from V and 1 base from J, with 6 bases between. The CDR3 extends over 13 amino acids. This specimen was CD8+ T cells sorted from blood, taken at week 24, from a patient treated with tofacitinib. V is TRBV2 and J is TRBJ2-5; D might be TRBD1 or TRBD2, each matching 5 bases. The source of this sequence is a human donor with alopecia areata. CDR3 sequence: CASSDGTQETQYF. The CDR3 region has the DNA TGTGCCAGCAGTGACGGGACCCAAGAGACCCAGTACTTC.